These 12 T cell receptor beta chains came from one sample sequenced in a study of spatial heterogeneity in lung cancer (dated by TCRdb to the late 2010s). Library preparation used 5' RACE. Sequencing was carried out with a NextSeq 500. TCRdb passed the public sequencing reads through fastp at Q25 and MiXCR, retaining productive beta sequences. Rows with a matching CDR3 protein are joined into one entry that keeps the most common DNA and genes. The sample records about 30,000 distinct CDR3 sequences, about 7% of which are singletons. About 25% of the sample is taken by the ten largest. Results and caveats for the whole study, not just this receptor: A correlation was observed between the number of expanded intratumoral alpha and beta TCRs and the tumor nonsynonymous mutation count.

The time point label, as the study defines it: sample taken at primary tumor resection. Their recognized antigens are unknown. The sequences come from lung tumor tissue, collected at surgery. These receptors came from a male donor with early-stage non-small cell lung cancer.

This clonotype was recorded many times. V and J are TRBV6-2 or TRBV6-3 and TRBJ2-3, with a possible D match to TRBD1 (5 bases). The CDR3 covers 12 residues. Germline V gives CDR1 MNHEY, CDR2 SVGEGT. Trimming took 6 bases from V and 2 from J, leaving 6 bases between them. The CDR3 here is CASRDITDTQYF. The CDR3 DNA reads TGTGCCAGCAGGGACATCACAGATACGCAGTATTTT.

This clonotype was recorded a few times. J is TRBJ1-2 and V is TRBV27; 7 bases are a match to TRBD1. The germline V gene encodes CDR1 MNHEY and CDR2 SMNVEV (reference sequence). V was pared by 3 bases and J by 6 bases, with 4 bases of the junction left unmatched. The CDR3 contains 13 residues. The CDR3 DNA follows: TGTGCCAGCAGTTTCAGGGGGGAGAATGGCTACACCTTC. It codes for CASSFRGENGYTF.

Judged by abundance, this clonotype is medium-sized. The chain combines TRBV7-2 with TRBJ1-3; D is ambiguous. Trimming pared 2 bases from V and 6 bases from J, leaving 8 bases between. Germline values: CDR1 SGHTA, CDR2 FQGNSA. The CDR3 is 13 residues long. This CDR3 reads CASSLWRENTIYF. CDR3 in DNA: TGTGCCAGCAGCTTATGGAGGGAAAACACCATATATTTT.

The sample holds many counts of this clonotype. The CDR3 region is CASSDKAAGANVLTF. In nucleotides, the CDR3 is TGTGCCAGCAGTGACAAAGCGGCTGGGGCCAACGTCCTGACTTTC. V gene TRBV2 combines with J gene TRBJ2-6; D is possibly TRBD2 (5 bases). Germline V gives CDR1 SNHLY, CDR2 FYNNEI. The CDR3 has 15 residues. V dropped 3 bases and J dropped 2 bases, with 8 bases sitting between them.

This clonotype was recorded at least ten times. The chain couples TRBV5-1 to TRBJ1-2; D is unclear. The CDR3 length is 14 residues. V was trimmed by 4 bases and J by 5 bases, leaving 15 bases between them. CDR1 SGHRS and CDR2 YFSETQ come from the germline V gene. DNA for the CDR3: TGCGCCAGCAGCGCTGGGTCTAGAGCATATGGCTACACCTTC. Translated, it gives CASSAGSRAYGYTF.

This clonotype was observed many times. The V and J genes are TRBV7-2 and TRBJ1-3; D perhaps matches TRBD1 (5 bases). Trimming took 4 bases from V and 0 from J, leaving 13 bases between them. The CDR3 runs to 16 residues. In germline, CDR1 is SGHTA, CDR2 FQGNSA. The CDR3 DNA reads TGTGCCAGCAGCTCACGTTCAGGGAACTCTGGAAACACCATATATTTT. Translation gives CASSSRSGNSGNTIYF.

This clonotype was counted at least ten times. The chain recombines TRBV5-1 with TRBJ2-3; 7 bases match TRBD1. The V gene's germline CDR1 is SGHRS and CDR2 YFSETQ. The CDR3 extends over 14 amino acids. After removal of 4 bases from V and 2 bases from J, the junction contained 4 bases not matched to a gene. CDR3 DNA: TGCGCCAGCAGCCTGGGACAGCCCACAGATACGCAGTATTTT. The encoded protein is CASSLGQPTDTQYF.

The genes are TRBV7-2 and TRBJ2-7; TRBD1 matches at 8 bases. From germline, CDR1 is SGHTA and CDR2 FQGNSA. J was trimmed by 9 bases and V by 5 bases; bases with no gene match: 15. The CDR3 consists of 15 residues. The CDR3 sequence is CASSARDRRFSGQYF. CDR3 nucleotides: TGTGCCAGCAGCGCCCGGGACAGGAGGTTTTCCGGGCAGTACTTC.

In this sample, this clonotype turned up many times. V is TRBV6-5 and J is TRBJ2-7; 9 bases are shared with TRBD1. The CDR3 runs to 15 residues. V trimming: 7 bases; J trimming: 3 bases; junction bases outside the gene matches: 10. Per germline, CDR1 MNHEY and CDR2 SVGAGI. The CDR3 DNA follows: TGTGCCAGCAACTTTAGACAGGGGGACTTCTACGAGCAGTACTTC. Protein product: CASNFRQGDFYEQYF.

This clonotype has just a few counts. Sequence at one end of the junction differs from germline and may be a read error. The chain has TRBV7-7 and TRBJ2-5; TRBD1 matches at 7 bases. CDR1 and CDR2 (germline): SSHAT, FNYEAQ (reference sequence). This CDR3 comprises 13 residues. The CDR3, as DNA: TGTGCTAGCAGTGGGGGACAGCAAGAGACCCAGTACTTC. This sequence encodes CASSGGQQETQYF.

The CDR3 coding sequence is TGTGCCAGCAGACTAGCGGGGGGGCCTGGTGAGCAGTTCTTC. This translates into CASRLAGGPGEQFF. V is TRBV6-2 or TRBV6-3 and J is TRBJ2-1; 13 bases map to TRBD2. Germline V gene lookup returns CDR1 MNHEY and CDR2 SVGEGT. CDR3 length: 14 amino acids. V trimming: 6 bases; J trimming: 9 bases; junction bases outside the gene matches: 5.

The chain uses TRBV7-2 and TRBJ1-2; no reliable D call. CDR1 and CDR2 (germline): SGHTA, FQGNSA. The CDR3 is made up of 13 amino acids. V was pared by 4 bases and J by 4 bases, with 10 bases between. The CDR3 loop is CASSSGLFYGYTF. Here the CDR3 DNA reads TGTGCCAGCAGCTCAGGACTTTTCTATGGCTACACCTTC.